The next 26 T cell receptor beta chains were all read from a single sample in a study of identifying expanded T cells in peripheral blood. Sequencing was performed with immunoSEQ multiplex PCR; in TCRdb, only in-frame clones are kept and a portion is missing. The data hold 95,000 to 100,000 clones, with 87% observed a single time. Material: blood. Source of these receptors: a person aged 18 to 70 in good health.

This chain links TRBV19 with TRBJ1-2; D may be TRBD1 (6 bases). Between the trimmed V and J ends, which lost 4 bases and 3 bases, there was a span of 12 bases. CDR3 length equals 14 residues. In germline, CDR1 is LNHDA, CDR2 SQIVND (reference sequence). DNA for the CDR3: TGTGCCAGTAGTACGCACAGGGACGACTATGGCTACACCTTC. Amino acid sequence: CASSTHRDDYGYTF.

The genes are TRBV7-9 and TRBJ1-3; D remains unclear. Germline CDR1 and CDR2: SEHNR and FQNEAQ (reference sequence). The CDR3 is 13 amino acids. The ends were cut back, 4 bases at V and 2 bases at J, with 6 bases in the middle. This CDR3 is CASSWRAGNTIYF. The CDR3 nucleotides are TGTGCCAGCAGCTGGCGGGCTGGAAACACCATATATTTT.

The V gene is TRBV2, the J gene TRBJ2-4; TRBD2 is a possible D gene (6 bases). Germline V gene sequence: CDR1 SNHLY, CDR2 FYNNEI. Trimming took 7 bases from V and 0 from J, leaving 13 bases between them. CDR3 size: 15 residues. CDR3 amino acids: CASTGEQKAKNIQYF. The CDR3 bases are TGTGCCAGCACGGGGGAACAAAAAGCCAAAAACATTCAGTACTTC.

V is TRBV6-6 and J is TRBJ2-1, with a weak D call TRBD1 (6 bases). V lost 7 bases to trimming and J lost 3 bases, with 13 bases between them. CDR3 size: 14 residues. CDR1 MNHNY and CDR2 SVGAGI come from the germline V gene (reference sequence). CDR3 coding DNA: TGTGCCAGCACCCCCACAGGGATCTACAATGAGCAGTTCTTC. It encodes CASTPTGIYNEQFF.

The J gene is TRBJ2-1, the V gene TRBV5-8, with TRBD1 as a possible D gene (8 bases). CDR3 length: 16 amino acids. CDR1 and CDR2 (germline): SGHTS, YDEGEE. Trimming took off 3 bases at V and 2 bases at J, with 15 bases between the two ends. For the CDR3, the DNA is TGTGCCAGCAGCTCACGTACAGGGGGGGCCTACAATGAGCAGTTCTTC. Protein: CASSSRTGGAYNEQFF. Drawing the rest from reference TRBV5-8 and TRBJ2-1, the complete variable domain is EAGVTQSPTHLIKTRGQQATLRCSPISGHTSVYWYQQALGLGLQFLLWYDEGEERNRGNFPPRFSGRQFPNYSSELNVNALELEDSALYLCASSSRTGGAYNEQFFGPGTRLTVL.

The V gene is TRBV6-1, the J gene TRBJ1-3; D remains unclear. The germline V and J ends were trimmed by 2 bases and 0 bases, with 11 bases remaining between them. CDR1 MNHNS and CDR2 SASEGT come from the germline V gene. This CDR3 region has 16 residues. In DNA, the CDR3 is TGTGCCAGCAGTGAACATCCGACGGACTCTGGAAACACCATATATTTT. Translation: CASSEHPTDSGNTIYF.

This rearrangement joins TRBV4-2 to TRBJ1-3; D is unclear. V was shortened by 1 base and J by 0 bases, with 7 bases between the two germline ends. Per germline, CDR1 LGHNA and CDR2 YNFKEQ. CDR3 length: 15 residues. The CDR3 coding sequence is TGTGCCAGCAGCCAAGTCTACAACTCTGGAAACACCATATATTTT. Residues: CASSQVYNSGNTIYF.

The CDR3 bases are TGTGCCAGCAGCCAAGCTTTACTAGCGGGGGGGAACAATGAGCAGTTCTTC. Translating it yields CASSQALLAGGNNEQFF. The genes are TRBV4-2 and TRBJ2-1; TRBD2 agrees at 13 bases. The CDR3 has 17 residues. Germline values: CDR1 LGHNA, CDR2 YNFKEQ. The V segment lost 1 base and the J segment 5 bases; nucleotides outside the gene matches: 5.

The chain combines TRBV10-3 with TRBJ2-7, with D perhaps being TRBD1 or TRBD2 (6 bases each). Between the trimmed V and J ends, which lost 5 bases and 2 bases, there was a span of 16 bases. The germline V gene has CDR1 ENHRY and CDR2 SYGVKD. The CDR3 is made up of 15 amino acids. The CDR3 DNA reads as TGTGCCATCAGTTTTCGGGGGACATTGACCTACGAGCAGTACTTC. This encodes CAISFRGTLTYEQYF.

The V call is TRBV5-4, the J call TRBJ2-2; D remains unclear. Germline lookup yields CDR1 SGHNT and CDR2 YYREEE (reference sequence). The CDR3 covers 13 residues. V lost 0 bases, J lost 7 bases, and 7 bases lay in between. For the CDR3, the DNA is TGTGCCAGCAGCTTGGAAGTCGGCGGGGAGCTGTTTTTT. This translates into CASSLEVGGELFF.

This chain connects TRBV7-2 to TRBJ1-2; 8 nucleotides align to TRBD1. This CDR3 has 14 residues. The junction had 8 bases not matched to a gene; V was cut back by 3 bases and J by 8 bases. Germline V gene data show CDR1 as SGHTA and CDR2 as FQGNSA. The chain's CDR3 is CASSFRDRISGYTF. The CDR3 DNA reads as TGTGCCAGCAGCTTCCGGGACAGGATTAGCGGCTACACCTTC.

The CDR3 spells CASGSLGDTQYF. CDR3 nucleotides: TGTGCCAGCGGATCGCTCGGGGATACGCAGTATTTT. This rearrangement joins TRBV2 to TRBJ2-3, with D unresolved. The germline CDR1 and CDR2 sequences are SNHLY and FYNNEI. The CDR3 loop spans 12 amino acids. V was cut by 8 bases and J by 6 bases, with 12 bases left in between.

The chain carries TRBV7-2 and TRBJ1-3; D is ambiguous. The CDR3 length is 16 residues. Germline lookup yields CDR1 SGHTA and CDR2 FQGNSA. Trimming removed 5 bases from V and 3 bases from J, with 17 bases in between. CDR3 amino acids: CASSPYVGGVGNTIYF. In DNA, the CDR3 is TGTGCCAGCAGCCCATACGTTGGCGGGGTTGGAAACACCATATATTTT.

The chain employs TRBV6-1 and TRBJ2-7, with 8 bases that match TRBD1. Germline trimming cut 9 bases from V and 5 bases from J; bases unmatched to any gene: 9. The CDR3 spans 13 residues. Looked up from germline, CDR1 is MNHNS and CDR2 is SASEGT. The CDR3 DNA sequence: TGTGCCAGTGGGTGGACAGGGAGGAACGAGCAGTACTTC. Amino acids: CASGWTGRNEQYF.

The chain links TRBV2 to TRBJ1-2; D not resolved. The CDR3 is 11 amino acids. Germline CDR1 is SNHLY and CDR2 is FYNNEI. The V gene lost 4 bases and the J gene lost 5 bases, with 5 bases spanning the gap. CDR3 nucleotides: TGTGCCAGCAGTGTAACTTATGGCTACACCTTC. This sequence encodes CASSVTYGYTF.

The chain combines TRBV7-9 with TRBJ2-7, with 9 bases matching TRBD1. The CDR3 has 13 residues. CDR1 SEHNR and CDR2 FQNEAQ come from the germline V gene (reference sequence). Losses at the gene ends were 4 bases for V and 6 bases for J; bases not matched to a gene: 4. CDR3 sequence: CASSSHRGPEQYF. For the CDR3, the DNA is TGTGCCAGCAGCTCCCACAGGGGGCCCGAGCAGTACTTC. Full variable domain (missing parts from reference TRBV7-9 and TRBJ2-7): DTGVSQNPRHKITKRGQNVTFRCDPISEHNRLYWYRQTLGQGPEFLTYFQNEAQLEKSRLLSDRFSAERPKGSFSTLEIQRTEQGDSAMYLCASSSHRGPEQYFGPGTRLTVT.

V is TRBV27 and J is TRBJ2-7, with D tentatively TRBD1 (6 bases). The CDR3 totals 18 residues. The ends were cut back, 5 bases at V and 4 bases at J, with 27 bases in the middle. The germline V gene has CDR1 MNHEY and CDR2 SMNVEV (reference sequence). CDR3 protein: CASSPGAGASGPFYEQYF. CDR3 sequence (DNA): TGTGCCAGCAGTCCAGGGGCTGGGGCCTCTGGGCCTTTTTACGAGCAGTACTTC.

This chain connects TRBV5-8 to TRBJ1-5, with D unresolved. V was shortened by 1 base and J by 2 bases, with 10 bases between the two germline ends. Germline CDR1 is SGHTS and CDR2 is YDEGEE. This CDR3 is built from 15 residues. CDR3 nucleotides: TGTGCCAGCAGCTTGTCGGCGTTTGGCAATCAGCCCCAGCATTTT. This sequence encodes CASSLSAFGNQPQHF. Full variable domain (missing parts from reference TRBV5-8 and TRBJ1-5): EAGVTQSPTHLIKTRGQQATLRCSPISGHTSVYWYQQALGLGLQFLLWYDEGEERNRGNFPPRFSGRQFPNYSSELNVNALELEDSALYLCASSLSAFGNQPQHFGDGTRLSIL.

For the CDR3, the DNA is TGTGCCAGCACCCCGATCTGGGACCCCTACGAGCAGTACTTC. It codes for CASTPIWDPYEQYF. The chain recombines TRBV7-9 with TRBJ2-7; D possibly matches TRBD1 or TRBD2 (5 bases each). Trimming cost V 7 bases and J 2 bases, with 15 bases left between them. Germline CDR1 is SEHNR and CDR2 is FQNEAQ (reference sequence). The CDR3 extends over 14 amino acids.

V and J are TRBV29-1 and TRBJ2-6; D gene uncertain. CDR3 length: 13 amino acids. From germline, CDR1 is SQVTM and CDR2 ANQGSEA. V dropped 4 bases and J dropped 2 bases, with 6 bases sitting between them. For the CDR3, the DNA is TGCAGCGTTGGTCCAACTGGGGCCAACGTCCTGACTTTC. Protein product: CSVGPTGANVLTF.

V is TRBV7-8 and J is TRBJ2-1, with 11 bases aligning to TRBD2. The CDR3 contains 16 residues. Germline CDR1 is SGHVS and CDR2 is FQNEAQ. The trim removed 1 base at V and 12 bases at J, leaving 11 bases unmatched. The chain's CDR3 is CASSLVGGTSGEGQFF. For the CDR3, the DNA is TGTGCCAGCAGCTTAGTGGGCGGGACTAGCGGAGAAGGGCAGTTCTTC.

The V gene is TRBV5-1, the J gene TRBJ1-4; 7 nucleotides agree with TRBD1. The J segment lost 2 bases and the V segment lost 2 bases, leaving 3 bases of the junction unmatched. The germline gives CDR1 SGHRS, CDR2 YFSETQ. This CDR3 is built from 15 residues. Written as DNA, the CDR3 is TGCGCCAGCAGCTTACAGGGGAGCACTAATGAAAAACTGTTTTTT. This gives the protein CASSLQGSTNEKLFF.

This chain links TRBV7-2 with TRBJ2-1, with D maybe TRBD1 (5 bases). This CDR3 spans 19 amino acids. Germline V gene lookup returns CDR1 SGHTA and CDR2 FQGNSA. V shed 3 bases and J shed 0 bases, with 21 bases lying between them. The CDR3 region is CASSFYPTGQGYSYNEQFF. CDR3 sequence (DNA): TGTGCCAGCAGCTTCTATCCTACCGGCCAGGGATACTCCTACAATGAGCAGTTCTTC.

The chain couples TRBV18 to TRBJ1-3, with 10 positions matching TRBD1. J gave up 0 bases and V 1 base, and 6 bases lay outside the gene matches. Germline lookup yields CDR1 KGHSH and CDR2 LQKENI. The CDR3 sequence is 18 residues long. CDR3 in amino acids: CASSPQVGTGVSGNTIYF. The CDR3 nucleotides read TGTGCCAGCTCACCACAAGTGGGGACAGGGGTCTCTGGAAACACCATATATTTT.

CDR3 region: CATGRGTGVSPLHF. CDR3 nucleotides: TGTGCCACTGGACGGGGCACCGGCGTGTCACCCCTCCACTTT. The chain combines TRBV6-5 with TRBJ1-6; tentative D call: TRBD1 (5 bases). Trimming removed 10 bases at V and 10 bases at J, with 20 bases between. The CDR3 is 14 residues long. Per the germline V gene, CDR1 is MNHEY and CDR2 is SVGAGI.

This chain uses TRBV19 with TRBJ2-1, with D maybe TRBD1 (6 bases). This CDR3 is built from 15 residues. The germline V and J ends were trimmed by 4 bases and 8 bases, with 18 bases remaining between them. In germline, CDR1 is LNHDA, CDR2 SQIVND (reference sequence). The CDR3 bases are TGTGCCAGTAGTAGTGGACAGTCTTTAGGGGATGAGCAGTTCTTC. This encodes CASSSGQSLGDEQFF.